The clone carrying this T cell receptor beta chain has only a few counts. Followed longitudinally, the Seattle patients had been enrolled during active infection. The assay was immunoSEQ multiplex PCR, and TCRdb's table has in-frame clones only and misses some. The data contain around 140,000 clones, approximately 90% of them singletons. CDR3 length: 11 residues. V shed 5 bases and J shed 7 bases, with 6 bases lying between them. Looked up from germline, CDR1 is MNHNS and CDR2 is SASEGT. This sample was taken from a study of blood T cell repertoires in COVID-19. This clonotype was sampled from a human donor with COVID-19, enrolled during active disease. The donor label of this sample is uncertain. Sequencing was carried out using peripheral blood. The chain links TRBV6-1 to TRBJ2-4; no clear D. CDR3: CASSTSNIQYF. CDR3 sequence (DNA): TGTGCCAGCAGTACTTCTAACATTCAGTACTTC.